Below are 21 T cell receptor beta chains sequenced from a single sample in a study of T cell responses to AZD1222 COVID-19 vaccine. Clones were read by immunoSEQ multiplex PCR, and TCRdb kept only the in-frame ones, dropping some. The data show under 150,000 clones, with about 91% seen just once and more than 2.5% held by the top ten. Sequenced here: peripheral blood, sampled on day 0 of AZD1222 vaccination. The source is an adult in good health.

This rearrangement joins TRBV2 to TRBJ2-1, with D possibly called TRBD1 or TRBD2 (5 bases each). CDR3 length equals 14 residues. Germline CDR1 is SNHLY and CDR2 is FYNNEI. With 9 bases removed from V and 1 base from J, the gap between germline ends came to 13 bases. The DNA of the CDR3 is TGTGCCAGTTTCCGGGACGGATCCTACAATGAGCAGTTCTTC. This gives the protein CASFRDGSYNEQFF.

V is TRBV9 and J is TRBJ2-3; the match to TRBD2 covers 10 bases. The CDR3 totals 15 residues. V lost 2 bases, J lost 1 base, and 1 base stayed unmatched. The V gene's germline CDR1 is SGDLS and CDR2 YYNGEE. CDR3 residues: CASSVGTSGTDTQYF. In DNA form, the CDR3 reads TGTGCCAGCAGCGTCGGGACTAGCGGCACAGATACGCAGTATTTT.

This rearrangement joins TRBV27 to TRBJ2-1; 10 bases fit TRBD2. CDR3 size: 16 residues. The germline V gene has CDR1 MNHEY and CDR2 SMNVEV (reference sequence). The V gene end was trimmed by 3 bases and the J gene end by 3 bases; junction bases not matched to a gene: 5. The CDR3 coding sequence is TGTGCCAGCAGTTTGTCTAGCGGGAGCTACTACAATGAGCAGTTCTTC. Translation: CASSLSSGSYYNEQFF.

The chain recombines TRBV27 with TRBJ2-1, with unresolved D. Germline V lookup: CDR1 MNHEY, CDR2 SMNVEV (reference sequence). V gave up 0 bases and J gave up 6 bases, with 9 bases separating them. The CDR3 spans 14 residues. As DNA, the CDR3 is TGTGCCAGCAGTTTATCCCGGGCAGCCAATGAGCAGTTCTTC. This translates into CASSLSRAANEQFF.

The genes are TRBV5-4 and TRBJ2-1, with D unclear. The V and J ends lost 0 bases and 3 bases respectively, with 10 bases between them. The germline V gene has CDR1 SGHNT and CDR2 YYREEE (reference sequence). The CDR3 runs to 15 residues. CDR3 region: CASSLAFGSYNEQFF. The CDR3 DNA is TGTGCCAGCAGCTTGGCCTTCGGTAGCTACAATGAGCAGTTCTTC.

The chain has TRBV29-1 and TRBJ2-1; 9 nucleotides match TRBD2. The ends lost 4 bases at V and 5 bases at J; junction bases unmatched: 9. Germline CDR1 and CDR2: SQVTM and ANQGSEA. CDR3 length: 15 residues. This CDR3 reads CSVGSFLAGNNEQFF. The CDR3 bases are TGCAGCGTTGGATCATTTCTAGCGGGGAACAATGAGCAGTTCTTC.

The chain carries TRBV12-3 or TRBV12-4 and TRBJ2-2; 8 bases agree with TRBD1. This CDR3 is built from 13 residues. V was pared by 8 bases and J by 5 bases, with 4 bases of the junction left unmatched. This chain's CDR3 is CASDRGETGELFF. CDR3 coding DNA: TGTGCCAGCGACAGGGGTGAAACCGGGGAGCTGTTTTTT.

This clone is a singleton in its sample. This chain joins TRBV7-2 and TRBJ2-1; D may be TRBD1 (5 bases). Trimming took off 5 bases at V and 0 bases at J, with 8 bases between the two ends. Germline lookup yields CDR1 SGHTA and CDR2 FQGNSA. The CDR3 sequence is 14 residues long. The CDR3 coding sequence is TGTGCCAGCAGCCGGACAAACTCCTACAATGAGCAGTTCTTC. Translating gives CASSRTNSYNEQFF. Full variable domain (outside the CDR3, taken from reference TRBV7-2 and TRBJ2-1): GAGVSQSPSNKVTEKGKDVELRCDPISGHTALYWYRQSLGQGLEFLIYFQGNSAPDKSGLPSDRFSAERTGGSVSTLTIQRTQQEDSAVYLCASSRTNSYNEQFFGPGTRLTVL.

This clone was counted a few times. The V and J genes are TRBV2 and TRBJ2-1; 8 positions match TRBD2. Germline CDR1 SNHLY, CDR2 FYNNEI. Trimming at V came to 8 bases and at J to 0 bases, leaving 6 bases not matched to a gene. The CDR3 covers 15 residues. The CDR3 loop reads CASLGRVSSYNEQFF. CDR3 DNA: TGTGCCAGCCTCGGGAGGGTGAGCTCCTACAATGAGCAGTTCTTC.

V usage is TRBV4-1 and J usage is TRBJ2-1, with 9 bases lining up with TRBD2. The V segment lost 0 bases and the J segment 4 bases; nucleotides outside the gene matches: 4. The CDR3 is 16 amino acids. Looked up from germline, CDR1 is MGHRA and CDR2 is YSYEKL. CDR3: CASSQELAGYYNEQFF. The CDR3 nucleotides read TGCGCCAGCAGCCAAGAACTAGCGGGTTATTACAATGAGCAGTTCTTC.

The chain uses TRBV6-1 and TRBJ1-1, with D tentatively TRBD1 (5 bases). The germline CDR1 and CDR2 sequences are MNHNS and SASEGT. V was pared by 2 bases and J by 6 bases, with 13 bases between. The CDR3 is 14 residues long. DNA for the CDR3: TGTGCCAGCAGTGAAAATCGGGGGTGGTCTGAAGCTTTCTTT. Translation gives CASSENRGWSEAFF.

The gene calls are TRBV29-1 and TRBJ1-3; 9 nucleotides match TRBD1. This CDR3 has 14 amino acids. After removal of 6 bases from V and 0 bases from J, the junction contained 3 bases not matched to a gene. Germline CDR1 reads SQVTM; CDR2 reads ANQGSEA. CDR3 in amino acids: CSVSDRGSGNTIYF. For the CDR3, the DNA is TGCAGCGTCTCGGACAGGGGCTCTGGAAACACCATATATTTT.

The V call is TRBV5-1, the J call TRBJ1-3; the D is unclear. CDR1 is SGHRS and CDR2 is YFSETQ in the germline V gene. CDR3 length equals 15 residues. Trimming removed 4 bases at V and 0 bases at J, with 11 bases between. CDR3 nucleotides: TGCGCCAGCAGCCTGGGAGACACCTCTGGAAACACCATATATTTT. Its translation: CASSLGDTSGNTIYF.

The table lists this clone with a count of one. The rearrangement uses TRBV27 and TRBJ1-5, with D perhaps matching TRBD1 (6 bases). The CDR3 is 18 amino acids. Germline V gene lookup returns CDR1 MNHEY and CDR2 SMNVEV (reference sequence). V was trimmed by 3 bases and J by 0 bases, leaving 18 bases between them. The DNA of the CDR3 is TGTGCCAGCAGTTTTCGGGGCAGGGGCCTCTTTAGCAATCAGCCCCAGCATTTT. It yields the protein CASSFRGRGLFSNQPQHF.

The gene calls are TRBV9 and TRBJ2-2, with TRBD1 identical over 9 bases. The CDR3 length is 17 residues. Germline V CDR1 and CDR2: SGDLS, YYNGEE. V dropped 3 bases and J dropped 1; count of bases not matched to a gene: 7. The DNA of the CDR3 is TGTGCCAGCAGCGGGAACGAGGACAGGGGGAACACCGGGGAGCTGTTTTTT. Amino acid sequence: CASSGNEDRGNTGELFF.

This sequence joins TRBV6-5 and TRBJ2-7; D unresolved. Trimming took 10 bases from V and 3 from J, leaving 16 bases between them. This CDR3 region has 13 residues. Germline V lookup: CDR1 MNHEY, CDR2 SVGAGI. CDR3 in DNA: TGTGCCATAACCCCAGGAATTAACTACGAGCAGTACTTC. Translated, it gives CAITPGINYEQYF.

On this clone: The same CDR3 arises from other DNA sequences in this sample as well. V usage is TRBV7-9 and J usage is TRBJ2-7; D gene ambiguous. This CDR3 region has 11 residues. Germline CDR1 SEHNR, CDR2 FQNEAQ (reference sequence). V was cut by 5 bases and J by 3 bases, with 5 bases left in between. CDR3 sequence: CASSTYYEQYF. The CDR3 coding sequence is TGTGCCAGCAGCACCTACTACGAGCAGTACTTC.

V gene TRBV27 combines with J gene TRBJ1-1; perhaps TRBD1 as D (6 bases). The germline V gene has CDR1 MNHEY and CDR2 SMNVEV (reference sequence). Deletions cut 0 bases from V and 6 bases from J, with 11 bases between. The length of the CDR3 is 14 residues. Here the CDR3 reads CASSLSRGSPEAFF. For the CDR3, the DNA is TGTGCCAGCAGTTTATCGAGGGGGAGCCCTGAAGCTTTCTTT.

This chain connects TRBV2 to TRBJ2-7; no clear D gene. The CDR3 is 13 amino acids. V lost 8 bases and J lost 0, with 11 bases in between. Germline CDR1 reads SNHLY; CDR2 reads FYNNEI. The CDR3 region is CASLPPNSYEQYF. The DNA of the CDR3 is TGTGCCAGCTTGCCCCCAAACTCCTACGAGCAGTACTTC.

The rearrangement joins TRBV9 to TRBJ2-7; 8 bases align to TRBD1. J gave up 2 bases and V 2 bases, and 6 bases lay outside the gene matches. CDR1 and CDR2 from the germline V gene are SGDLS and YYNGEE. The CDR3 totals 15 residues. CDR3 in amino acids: CASSVGTGITYEQYF. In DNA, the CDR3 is TGTGCCAGCAGCGTCGGGACAGGTATAACCTACGAGCAGTACTTC.

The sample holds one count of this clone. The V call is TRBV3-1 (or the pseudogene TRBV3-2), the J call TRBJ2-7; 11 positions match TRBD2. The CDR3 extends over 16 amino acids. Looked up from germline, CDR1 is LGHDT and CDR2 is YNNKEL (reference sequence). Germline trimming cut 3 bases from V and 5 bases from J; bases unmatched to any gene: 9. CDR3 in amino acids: CASSQDLAGGSNEQYF. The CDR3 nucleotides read TGTGCCAGCAGCCAGGATCTAGCGGGAGGTAGCAACGAGCAGTACTTC.